These 32 T cell receptor beta chains were sequenced from one sample in a study of tumor-infiltrating lymphocytes in oesophageal squamous cell carcinoma (dated by TCRdb to the mid-2010s). Library generation was performed with PCR. Sequenced on an Illumina HiSeq 2000. TCRdb reanalyzed the raw reads on its own, using fastp at Q25 for trimming and MiXCR for clone calling, and kept in-frame beta chains. Each CDR3 protein gets just one entry, which takes the most common genes and DNA from the rows behind it. Here the sample has fewer than 20,000 distinct CDR3 sequences; approximately 40% occur a single time. The ten largest make up roughly a fifth of the sample. The sequenced sample was esophageal tumor tissue. The origin of the receptors is a male donor with esophageal squamous cell carcinoma.

This sequence joins TRBV6-1 and TRBJ2-7; 9 bases line up with TRBD2. The V segment lost 6 bases and the J segment 7 bases; nucleotides outside the gene matches: 13. Germline V gene lookup returns CDR1 MNHNS and CDR2 SASEGT. CDR3 length equals 15 residues. In DNA, the CDR3 is TGTGCCAGCAGGAACCAGTCCCTAGCGGGGTTTGAGCAGTACTTC. Its protein product is CASRNQSLAGFEQYF.

This clonotype has only a few counts. This sequence joins TRBV3-1 and TRBJ1-2; D unresolved. This CDR3 is built from 13 residues. CDR1 and CDR2 from the germline V gene are LGHDT and YNNKEL (reference sequence). The germline V and J ends were trimmed by 2 bases and 1 base, with 5 bases remaining between them. The CDR3 DNA reads as TGTGCCAGCAGCCAAACAGTTAACTATGGCTACACCTTC. Translation: CASSQTVNYGYTF.

This clonotype came up once. V usage is TRBV12-3 or TRBV12-4 and J usage is TRBJ2-7; perhaps D is TRBD1 or TRBD2 (5 bases each). The DNA end favors TRBJ2-4, so the J call may be wrong. The CDR3 loop spans 16 amino acids. CDR3 sequence reads: CASRPGTTLAKNIQYF. CDR3 bases: TGTGCCAGCAGACCCGGGACCACCTTAGCCAAAAACATTCAGTACTTC.

This clonotype was found once. The missing conserved phenylalanine or tryptophan at the end of this CDR3 makes a read error likely. Because the CDR3's place on the DNA is in doubt, the DNA is left out and the CDR3 is given as listed by TCRdb. V is TRBV28 and J is TRBJ1-1; the D call in the table, TRBD1, was not verified against the DNA. The CDR3 region is 18 residues in length, termini included. Germline CDR1 is MDHEN and CDR2 is SYDVKM. CDR3 protein: CASISGGQDLTMATPSVR.

The chain combines TRBV7-8 with TRBJ2-1; D not resolved. CDR3 length equals 13 residues. The V end lost 0 bases, the J end lost 4 bases, and 4 bases lay between the germline ends. The V gene's germline CDR1 is SGHVS and CDR2 FQNEAQ. The CDR3 DNA sequence: TGTGCCAGCAGCTTAGCACGGTACAATGAGCAGTTCTTC. Translated: CASSLARYNEQFF.

This rearrangement joins TRBV7-8 to TRBJ2-7; 11 positions match TRBD2. V lost 2 bases, J lost 6 bases, and 15 bases stayed unmatched. Germline loops: CDR1 SGHVS, CDR2 FQNEAQ. The CDR3 length is 18 residues. The CDR3 DNA reads TGTGCCAGCAGCTTATTGCTAGCGGGAGGAGAGAGCGTCCTCGAGCAGTACTTC. Translation: CASSLLLAGGESVLEQYF.

This chain's CDR3 is CASSSTSGGTDTQYF. The CDR3 DNA is TGTGCCAGCAGCTCGACTAGCGGGGGGACAGATACGCAGTATTTT. V and J are TRBV7-3 and TRBJ2-3; 13 bases align to TRBD2. Trimming at V came to 4 bases and at J to 3 bases, leaving 1 base not matched to a gene. The CDR3 runs to 15 residues. Germline CDR1 is SGHTA and CDR2 is FQGTGA.

This clonotype was detected a few times. As the CDR3 is not closed by the conserved phenylalanine or tryptophan, this likely results from a read error. Because the CDR3's place on the DNA is in doubt, the DNA is left out and the CDR3 is given as listed by TCRdb. The CDR3 spells CASTLPGQ. The chain combines TRBV2 with TRBJ2-6; the table's D call, TRBD1, was not checked against the DNA. Germline lookup yields CDR1 SNHLY and CDR2 FYNNEI. The length of the CDR3 is 8 amino acids, counting both ends.

This clonotype was detected only a few times. The chain uses TRBV7-2 and TRBJ2-1; TRBD2 aligns across 11 bases. The DNA end is a closer match to TRBJ2-7, so the J assignment may be wrong. The CDR3 totals 17 residues. Germline CDR1 and CDR2: SGHTA and FQGNSA. The CDR3 loop reads CASSLAPTSGAAYEQYF. The CDR3 DNA is TGTGCCAGCAGCTTAGCCCCGACTAGCGGGGCCGCCTACGAGCAGTACTTC.

The chain has TRBV6-8 and TRBJ2-5; the match to TRBD1 covers 10 bases. V lost 5 bases to trimming and J lost 4 bases; unmatched junction nucleotides: 7. The CDR3 has 15 amino acids. Germline V gene sequence: CDR1 MNHGY, CDR2 SAAAGT. The CDR3 spells CASSNRDRGLETQYF. The CDR3 bases are TGTGCCAGCAGTAACCGGGACAGGGGTTTAGAGACCCAGTACTTC.

This sequence joins TRBV6-2 or TRBV6-3 and TRBJ2-4, with a possible D match to TRBD2 (5 bases). TRBJ2-1 explains the end of the DNA better; the J call may be wrong. Germline V gene lookup returns CDR1 MNHEY and CDR2 SVGEGT. The CDR3 runs to 15 residues. DNA for the CDR3: TGTGCCAGCAGTGAGGGCCCGAGCTCCTACAATGAGCAGTTCTTC. This sequence encodes CASSEGPSSYNEQFF.

The CDR3 spells CASKSGHKYEQYF. In DNA, the CDR3 is TGTGCCAGCAAGTCAGGACACAAATACGAGCAGTACTTC. J is TRBJ2-1 and V is TRBV6-1; D might be TRBD1 (5 bases). The DNA end favors TRBJ2-7, so the J call may be wrong. Looked up from germline, CDR1 is MNHNS and CDR2 is SASEGT. The CDR3 has 13 residues.

This clonotype qualifies as medium-sized. The rearrangement links TRBV11-2 to TRBJ2-1, with 7 positions matching TRBD1. Losses at the gene ends were 2 bases for V and 8 bases for J; bases not matched to a gene: 9. This CDR3 comprises 15 residues. CDR1 is SGHAT, CDR2 FQNNGV, per germline. CDR3 sequence: CASSLMAGGRDEQFF. DNA for the CDR3: TGTGCCAGCAGCTTAATGGCAGGGGGTAGGGATGAGCAGTTCTTC.

In this sample, this clonotype turned up many times. The J gene is TRBJ2-3, the V gene TRBV6-1; D might be TRBD1 or TRBD2, each matching 6 bases. CDR3 length: 18 residues. The germline V gene encodes CDR1 MNHNS and CDR2 SASEGT. Trimming cost V 10 bases and J 2 bases, with 28 bases left between them. CDR3 coding DNA: TGTGCCACAACAAGGGGGGCTGGGGGGCGGTACAACACAGATACGCAGTATTTT. This translates into CATTRGAGGRYNTDTQYF.

The J gene is TRBJ2-5, the V gene TRBV7-4, with 7 bases lining up with TRBD2. V lost 2 bases to trimming and J lost 10 bases; unmatched junction nucleotides: 7. The CDR3 length is 13 residues. Germline V gene lookup returns CDR1 SGHVT and CDR2 SQSDAQ. The CDR3 reads CASSLTAGVDQYF. The CDR3 region has the DNA TGTGCCAGCAGCTTAACGGCGGGAGTTGACCAGTACTTC.

This clonotype was picked up many times. This chain connects TRBV12-3 or TRBV12-4 to TRBJ2-1, with 13 positions matching TRBD2. Matching the DNA end better, TRBJ2-7 makes the J call doubtful. This CDR3 is built from 17 residues. The CDR3 sequence is CASRPTSGGRSYNEQYF. Written as DNA, the CDR3 is TGTGCCAGCAGGCCGACTAGCGGGGGGCGCTCCTACAATGAGCAGTACTTC.

Ten or more counts support this clonotype. The chain couples TRBV4-1 to TRBJ2-1, with 10 positions matching TRBD2. Per the germline V gene, CDR1 is MGHRA and CDR2 is YSYEKL. CDR3 length equals 18 residues. J gave up 0 bases and V 3 bases, and 8 bases lay outside the gene matches. The CDR3 here is CASSHPGTSDNSYNEQFF. Here the CDR3 DNA reads TGCGCCAGCAGCCACCCCGGGACTAGCGATAACTCCTACAATGAGCAGTTCTTC.

By share, this clonotype counts as medium-sized. CDR3 DNA: TGTGCCAGCAGCTCGCCGGGACTAGCGGGGAGGGAGACCCAGTACTTC. Its translation is CASSSPGLAGRETQYF. The chain is built from TRBV7-8 and TRBJ2-5; TRBD2 matches at 13 bases. The CDR3 is made up of 16 amino acids. CDR1 SGHVS and CDR2 FQNEAQ come from the germline V gene. Trimming took 4 bases from V and 5 from J; bases not matched to a gene: 7.

In this sample, this clonotype is medium-sized. The chain employs TRBV6-6 and TRBJ2-4, with 9 bases aligning to TRBD1. The CDR3 consists of 17 residues. Germline V lookup: CDR1 MNHNY, CDR2 SVGAGI (reference sequence). V gave up 2 bases and J gave up 2 bases; unmatched junction bases: 7. CDR3 DNA: TGTGCCAGCAGTTACAGAGGGACAGGGAAGACCAAAAACATTCAGTACTTC. It codes for CASSYRGTGKTKNIQYF.

The table lists this clonotype with many counts. The V and J genes are TRBV7-9 and TRBJ2-7; D is ambiguous. Germline loops: CDR1 SEHNR, CDR2 FQNEAQ (reference sequence). The CDR3 consists of 14 residues. Trimming pared 7 bases from V and 6 bases from J, leaving 19 bases between. In DNA form, the CDR3 reads TGTGCCAGCACCCCCAGCCCCTCCGGTCTCGAGCAGTACTTC. It codes for CASTPSPSGLEQYF.

This clonotype was counted ten times or more. This rearrangement joins TRBV18 to TRBJ2-5, with D perhaps matching TRBD1 (6 bases). V was clipped by 5 bases and J by 7 bases, with 20 bases between them. The CDR3 spans 15 residues. Germline values: CDR1 KGHSH, CDR2 LQKENI. CDR3 DNA sequence: TGTGCCAGCTCATTCGGACAGACAAACCCGGGGACCCAGTACTTC. Protein sequence: CASSFGQTNPGTQYF.

V usage is TRBV19 and J usage is TRBJ1-1; 8 positions match TRBD2. The assigned J gene may be wrong: the sequence end matches TRBJ2-2 better. The CDR3 extends over 14 amino acids. Germline V lookup: CDR1 LNHDA, CDR2 SQIVND (reference sequence). The CDR3 sequence is CASSSGGPTGELFF. CDR3 nucleotide sequence: TGTGCCAGTAGTAGCGGGGGGCCCACCGGGGAGCTGTTTTTT.

This clonotype was seen only once. Because it lacks the conserved phenylalanine or tryptophan at the end, this CDR3 is likely a read error. The chain joins TRBV20-1 to TRBJ2-1; D could derive from TRBD1 or TRBD2 (6 bases each). With the DNA end fitting TRBJ2-7 better, the J assignment may be wrong. This CDR3 comprises 13 residues. Germline V gene sequence: CDR1 DFQATT, CDR2 SNEGSKA (reference sequence). CDR3 protein: CSAASTGAGEQYS. In DNA, the CDR3 is TGCAGTGCCGCCAGCACGGGGGCAGGGGAGCAGTACTCC.

This sequence joins TRBV6-8 and TRBJ2-1; no firm D call. The CDR3 contains 11 residues. Per germline, CDR1 MNHGY and CDR2 SAAAGT. Trimming removed 7 bases at V and 7 bases at J, with 8 bases between. CDR3 residues: CASTIYNEQFF. Here the CDR3 DNA reads TGTGCCAGCACGATATATAATGAGCAGTTCTTC.

This rearrangement joins TRBV7-2 to TRBJ2-3, with 7 bases lining up with TRBD2. The CDR3 is 16 amino acids. Trimming removed 5 bases from V and 8 bases from J; junction bases left unmatched: 16. The germline V gene has CDR1 SGHTA and CDR2 FQGNSA. CDR3 region: CASSRVGGSIEATQYF. CDR3 sequence (DNA): TGTGCCAGCAGCCGCGTGGGGGGGAGCATTGAGGCTACGCAGTATTTT.

There are many counts of this clonotype. A read error is possible here, since a much larger clone lies one base away. V gene TRBV7-6 combines with J gene TRBJ2-5; unclear D gene. The CDR3 consists of 15 residues. From germline, CDR1 is SGHVS and CDR2 FNYEAQ. V dropped 1 base and J dropped 11 bases, with 20 bases sitting between them. CDR3 in amino acids: CASSLVSGFYNEQYF. CDR3 DNA: TGTGCCAGCAGCTTAGTTTCGGGCTTCTACAATGAGCAGTACTTC.

This clonotype occurred many times. A much larger clone lies one base from this, so it may be a read error. The chain has TRBV7-2 and TRBJ2-7; D gene ambiguous. The J call may not be correct, given that the DNA end is closer to TRBJ2-1. This CDR3 contains 15 residues. From germline, CDR1 is SGHTA and CDR2 FQGNSA. CDR3 region: CASSFPLRRSYEQFF. In DNA, the CDR3 is TGTGCCAGCAGCTTCCCCTTGCGCCGGTCCTACGAGCAGTTCTTC.

To note about this clonotype: Since the CDR3 does not end with the conserved phenylalanine or tryptophan, this likely comes from a read error. The DNA is omitted, as the CDR3 cannot be located on it reliably, and the CDR3 follows TCRdb's listing. J is TRBJ2-6 and V is TRBV7-6; TRBD2, the table's D call, lacks a check against the DNA. Germline V lookup: CDR1 SGHVS, CDR2 FNYEAQ. Both ends counted, the CDR3 spans 16 residues. Here the CDR3 reads CASSYGTHEGIQYFGA.

Many counts were recorded for this clonotype. The chain has TRBV10-3 and TRBJ1-2; D remains ambiguous. V gave up 5 bases and J gave up 3 bases, with 10 bases separating them. The CDR3 is 13 residues long. Germline loops: CDR1 ENHRY, CDR2 SYGVKD. The CDR3 bases are TGTGCCATCAGTCTTACAGAGGACTATGGCTACACCTTC. Protein sequence: CAISLTEDYGYTF.

This clonotype was seen more than once but under ten times. Because the CDR3 is missing its conserved closing phenylalanine or tryptophan, this is likely a read error. The DNA is left out, because the CDR3 cannot be placed on it with certainty; the CDR3 is given as TCRdb lists it. The rearrangement joins TRBV6-1 to TRBJ2-5; the table's D gene call, TRBD1, was not cross checked with the DNA. Germline-derived CDR1 and CDR2 are MNHNS and SASEGT. The CDR3 is 16 residues long, counting both termini. This CDR3 is CASSSPRSNYGYTFGS.

This clonotype was observed at least ten times. The V call is TRBV7-9, the J call TRBJ1-5; D is perhaps TRBD1 (6 bases). This CDR3 comprises 17 residues. Per germline, CDR1 SEHNR and CDR2 FQNEAQ (reference sequence). The ends were cut back, 4 bases at V and 0 bases at J, with 16 bases in the middle. Here the CDR3 DNA reads TGTGCCAGCAGCTCCCAAGGGGGGGAGGATAGCAATCAGCCCCAGCATTTT. Protein sequence: CASSSQGGEDSNQPQHF.

The CDR3 DNA reads TGTGCCAGCAGTTGGGGGGCTACGACCGGCTACACCTTC. This encodes CASSWGATTGYTF. The chain employs TRBV12-3 or TRBV12-4 and TRBJ1-2; the D gene is possibly TRBD1 (6 bases). V was trimmed by 4 bases and J by 8 bases, leaving 14 bases between them. This CDR3 has 13 residues.